This entry features one TCR beta chain sequence. This sample was taken from a study of neoadjuvant anti-PD-1 for oral cavity cancer. Clones were read by immunoSEQ multiplex PCR, and TCRdb kept only the in-frame ones, dropping some. The repertoire holds 9,500 to 10,000 clones, with about 69% as singletons. V was pared by 1 base and J by 9 bases, with 15 bases between. CDR3 size: 14 residues. The germline V gene encodes CDR1 SGHVS and CDR2 FQNEAQ. This sample's time point: after neoadjuvant nivolumab, at surgical resection. The source was PBMCs, collected after nivolumab (anti-PD-1) treatment. J is TRBJ2-5 and V is TRBV7-8, with a possible D match to TRBD1 (5 bases). The TCR sequence derives from a person aged 35 to 85 with oral cavity squamous cell carcinoma. The CDR3 DNA reads as TGTGCCAGCAGCTTAGGGACGGATAAAGGGGCCCAGTACTTC. It specifies CASSLGTDKGAQYF.